This TCR beta chain was identified during a study of blood T cell repertoires in COVID-19. TCRdb's table, derived via immunoSEQ multiplex PCR, lists solely in-frame clones and lacks some. The sample yields some 250,000 clones, 70% to 85% seen once. V was clipped by 6 bases and J by 4 bases; unmatched bases: 7. CDR3 length: 14 residues. Germline V lookup: CDR1 MNHEY, CDR2 SVGAGI. This clone was found a few times. Other nucleotide sequences from this sample produce the same CDR3. The rearrangement links TRBV6-5 to TRBJ2-3; 7 bases agree with TRBD1. Sequenced material: peripheral blood. The sequence was collected from a woman of 80 years or more with acute or convalescent COVID-19. The CDR3 bases are TGTGCCAGCAGACCTGACAGGGTGTCAGATACGCAGTATTTT. Protein product: CASRPDRVSDTQYF.